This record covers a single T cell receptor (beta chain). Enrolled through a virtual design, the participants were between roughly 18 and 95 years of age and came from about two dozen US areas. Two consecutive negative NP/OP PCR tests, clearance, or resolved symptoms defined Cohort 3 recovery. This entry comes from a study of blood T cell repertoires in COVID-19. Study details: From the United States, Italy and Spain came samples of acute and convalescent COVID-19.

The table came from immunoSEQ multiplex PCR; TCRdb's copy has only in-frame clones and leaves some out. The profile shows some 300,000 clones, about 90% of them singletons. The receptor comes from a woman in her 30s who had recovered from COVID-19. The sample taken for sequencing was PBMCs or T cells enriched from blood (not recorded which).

CDR3 nucleotides: TGCGCCAGCAGCTTCCCGAACAGGGGACCTCCGGGCTCCTACAATGAGCAGTTCTTC. It yields the protein CASSFPNRGPPGSYNEQFF. The V and J genes are TRBV5-1 and TRBJ2-1; 7 nucleotides align to TRBD1. The CDR3 length is 19 residues. Germline trimming cut 2 bases from V and 0 bases from J; bases unmatched to any gene: 14. CDR1 and CDR2 from the germline V gene are SGHRS and YFSETQ.